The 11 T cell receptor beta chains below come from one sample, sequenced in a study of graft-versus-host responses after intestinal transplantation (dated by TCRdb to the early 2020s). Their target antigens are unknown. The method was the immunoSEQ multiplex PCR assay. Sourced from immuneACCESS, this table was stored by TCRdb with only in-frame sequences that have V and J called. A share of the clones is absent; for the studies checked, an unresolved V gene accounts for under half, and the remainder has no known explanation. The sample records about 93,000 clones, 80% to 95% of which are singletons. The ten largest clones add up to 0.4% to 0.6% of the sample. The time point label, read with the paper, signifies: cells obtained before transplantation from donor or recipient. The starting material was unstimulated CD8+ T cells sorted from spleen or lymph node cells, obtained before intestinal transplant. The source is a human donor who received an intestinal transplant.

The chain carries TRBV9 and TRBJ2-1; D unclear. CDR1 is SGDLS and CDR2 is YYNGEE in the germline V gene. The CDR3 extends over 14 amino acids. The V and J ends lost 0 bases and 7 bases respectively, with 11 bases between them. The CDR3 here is CASSVAANWNEQFF. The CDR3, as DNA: TGTGCCAGCAGCGTAGCTGCGAATTGGAATGAGCAGTTCTTC.

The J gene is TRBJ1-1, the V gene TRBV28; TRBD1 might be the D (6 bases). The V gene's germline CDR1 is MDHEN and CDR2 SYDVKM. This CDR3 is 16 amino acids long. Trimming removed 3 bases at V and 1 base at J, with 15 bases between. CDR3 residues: CASSFAGDTRNTEAFF. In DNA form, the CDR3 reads TGTGCCAGCAGTTTTGCAGGGGATACCAGGAACACTGAAGCTTTCTTT.

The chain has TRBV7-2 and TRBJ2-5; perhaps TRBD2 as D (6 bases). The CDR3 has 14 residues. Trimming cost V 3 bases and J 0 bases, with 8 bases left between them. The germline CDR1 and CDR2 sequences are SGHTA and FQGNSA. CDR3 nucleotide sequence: TGTGCCAGCAGCTTCGGGGACTACCAAGAGACCCAGTACTTC. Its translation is CASSFGDYQETQYF.

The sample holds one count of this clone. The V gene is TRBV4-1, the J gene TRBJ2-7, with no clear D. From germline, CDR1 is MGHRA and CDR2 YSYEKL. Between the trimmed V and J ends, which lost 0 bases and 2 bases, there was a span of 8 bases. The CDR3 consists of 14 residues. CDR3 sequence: CASSQETRTYEQYF. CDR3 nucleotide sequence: TGCGCCAGCAGCCAAGAAACCAGGACCTACGAGCAGTACTTC.

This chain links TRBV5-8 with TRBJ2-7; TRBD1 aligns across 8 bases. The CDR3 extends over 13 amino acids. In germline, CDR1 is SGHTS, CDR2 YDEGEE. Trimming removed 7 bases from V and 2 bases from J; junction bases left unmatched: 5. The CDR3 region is CASPGQGTYEQYF. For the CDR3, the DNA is TGTGCCAGCCCCGGACAGGGAACCTACGAGCAGTACTTC.

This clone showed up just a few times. The CDR3 bases are TGTGCCAGTAGTATAGCGGGGGAATTTAGTGAAGCTTTCTTT. Translation: CASSIAGEFSEAFF. The chain uses TRBV19 and TRBJ1-1, with D possibly being TRBD1 (5 bases). Trimming shortened V by 1 base and J by 7 bases, and 13 bases separated the two germline ends. Germline V CDR1 and CDR2: LNHDA, SQIVND (reference sequence). CDR3 length: 14 amino acids.

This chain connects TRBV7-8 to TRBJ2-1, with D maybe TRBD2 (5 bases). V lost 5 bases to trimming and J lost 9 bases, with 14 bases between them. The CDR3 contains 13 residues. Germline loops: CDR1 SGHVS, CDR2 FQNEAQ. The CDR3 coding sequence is TGTGCCAGCAGCCTGGACTGGATGGGTGAGCAGTTCTTC. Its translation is CASSLDWMGEQFF.

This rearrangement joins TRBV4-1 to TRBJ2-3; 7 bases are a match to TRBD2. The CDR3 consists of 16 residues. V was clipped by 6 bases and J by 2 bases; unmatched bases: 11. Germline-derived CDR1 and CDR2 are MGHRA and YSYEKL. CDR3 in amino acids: CASRPLVSGHTDTQYF. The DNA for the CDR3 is TGCGCCAGCAGACCCCTAGTTAGCGGGCACACAGATACGCAGTATTTT.

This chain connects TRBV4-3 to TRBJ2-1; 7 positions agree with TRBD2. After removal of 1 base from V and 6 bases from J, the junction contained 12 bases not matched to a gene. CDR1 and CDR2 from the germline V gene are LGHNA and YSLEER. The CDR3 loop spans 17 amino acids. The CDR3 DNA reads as TGCGCCAGCAGCCAAGTCTGGCAAGCGGGGACCTTCAATGAGCAGTTCTTC. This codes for CASSQVWQAGTFNEQFF.

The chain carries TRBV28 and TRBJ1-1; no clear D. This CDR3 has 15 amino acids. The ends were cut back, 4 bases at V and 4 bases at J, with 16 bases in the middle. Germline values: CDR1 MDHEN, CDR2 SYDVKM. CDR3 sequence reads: CASSWEGLRLTEAFF. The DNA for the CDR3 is TGTGCCAGCAGTTGGGAAGGACTGAGGCTCACTGAAGCTTTCTTT.

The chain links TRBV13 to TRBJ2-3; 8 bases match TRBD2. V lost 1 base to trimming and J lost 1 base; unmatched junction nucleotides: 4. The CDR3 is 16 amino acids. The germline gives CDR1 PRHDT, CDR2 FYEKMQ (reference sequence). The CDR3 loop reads CASSLDQRGRTDTQYF. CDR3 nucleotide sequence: TGTGCCAGCAGCTTAGATCAGCGGGGGCGCACAGATACGCAGTATTTT.